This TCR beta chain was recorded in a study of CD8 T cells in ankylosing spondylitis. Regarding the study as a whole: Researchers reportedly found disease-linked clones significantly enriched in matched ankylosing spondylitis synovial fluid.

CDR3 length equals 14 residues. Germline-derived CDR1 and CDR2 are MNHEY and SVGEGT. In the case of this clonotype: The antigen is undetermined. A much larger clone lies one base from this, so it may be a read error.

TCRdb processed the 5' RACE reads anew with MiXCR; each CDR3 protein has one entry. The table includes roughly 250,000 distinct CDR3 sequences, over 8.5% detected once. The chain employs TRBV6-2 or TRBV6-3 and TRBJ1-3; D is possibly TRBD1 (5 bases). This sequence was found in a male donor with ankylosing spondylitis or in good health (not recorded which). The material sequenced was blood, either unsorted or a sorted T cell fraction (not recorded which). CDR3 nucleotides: TGTGCCAGCATCGCTGACAGCTCTGGAAACACCGTATATTTT. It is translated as CASIADSSGNTVYF.